Below, one TCR beta chain is given with its context. This record belongs to a study of blood T cell repertoires in COVID-19. As for the study in general: Acute and convalescent COVID-19 specimens originated in the United States, Italy and Spain. The analysed material was cDNA or gDNA that came from T cells, B-cell-depleted T cells, or PBMCs.

The V segment lost 3 bases and the J segment 5 bases; nucleotides outside the gene matches: 10. The germline CDR1 and CDR2 sequences are SGHRS and YFSETQ. This CDR3 spans 16 amino acids. The Seattle site enrolled patients during active infection and followed them longitudinally. As originally analysed: Amplification of reference gene primers was used by the study to estimate nucleated cell counts. This table comes from immunoSEQ multiplex PCR, and its TCRdb copy is limited to in-frame clones, with some not included. V, J and clone size are those of that table, while D and trimming were read from the DNA. This table has 95,000 to 150,000 clones, roughly 90% appearing once.

The origin of this receptor is an older woman with COVID-19, enrolled during active disease. Sequences were obtained from peripheral blood. The chain employs TRBV5-1 and TRBJ1-4; 7 bases line up with TRBD1. The CDR3, as DNA: TGCGCCAGCAGCTCCGAACACAGGGGAATAAATGAAAAACTGTTTTTT. Its protein product is CASSSEHRGINEKLFF.